These T cell receptor beta chains were read from a single sample in a study of cytomegalovirus exposure and HLA in healthy donors. Profiled with immunoSEQ multiplex PCR; TCRdb holds only in-frame clones, not every one. This sample carries about 140,000 clones, over 75% of them seen once, and the ten largest clones take 1.2%. The source material was PBMCs. All receptors derive from a female donor in good health and CMV-seronegative. CDR3s include the opening cysteine and the closing phenylalanine or tryptophan.

v_call cdr3_aa
TRBV7-2 CASSLATAGAQYF
TRBV7-2 CASSLVGYEQYF
TRBV20-1 CSAPGVQGAFF
TRBV29-1 CSVGLWTGGAGANVLTF
TRBV28 CASSLWREAGTGELFF
TRBV18 CASSPQGADQPQHF
TRBV7-2 CASSSQTGRPNTIYF
TRBV4-2 CASSQDPTGGETQYF
TRBV11-1 CASSWDRAYEQYF
TRBV4-2 CASSLRQGSSDEQYF